The clone carrying this T cell receptor beta chain appeared a few times. The data belong to a study of molecular identifiers for immune sequencing clone quantification. Study at large: Four of five RNA aliquots from approximately 20,000 or 100,000 naive CD8 T cells were sequenced.

In TCRdb, the PCR reads were re-called with MiXCR into one record per CDR3 protein. The repertoire includes fewer than 100,000 distinct CDR3 sequences, 21% of them detected once, and about 1% sits in the top ten. The CDR3 is made up of 13 amino acids. CDR1 is GTSNPN and CDR2 is SVGIG in the germline V gene (reference sequence). V shed 4 bases, J shed 13 bases, and the junction held 10 bases outside the gene matches. The chain is built from TRBV30 and TRBJ1-6, with TRBD1 matching 7 bases. This receptor was obtained from a human donor in good health. Some libraries in this study had Jurkat cell RNA spiked in. Sequenced sample: naive CD8+ T cells from blood, with Jurkat cell RNA spiked in. This sample's subset: FACS-sorted CD8+CD4-CCR7+CD45RA+ naive T cells. The CDR3 DNA reads TGTGCCTGGACCCCGACGGGACAGCTCCCCCTCCACTTT. Translated: CAWTPTGQLPLHF.